This T cell receptor beta chain derives from a study of beta chain features in type 1 diabetes. The overall study: Cell yields, age and gender were similar between patients and healthy donors. Study-level findings and limits: Sequencing used cDNA, and cells with high TCR expression could therefore be over-represented. For Type 1 diabetes patients, all four CD4+ subsets carried TCRB CDR3s that were moderately but significantly shorter.

Reverse transcription of all isolated RNA meant that expressed TCRB transcripts were sequenced. Clones were read by immunoSEQ multiplex PCR, and TCRdb kept only the in-frame ones, dropping some. The table has approximately 150,000 clones, 13% seen once. The table lists this clone with a few counts. The target antigen is unknown. By way of CD45RO/CCR7/CD25/CD127/CD95/CD27, the CD4+ regulatory, stem cell-like memory, central memory and naive cells were sorted. What was sequenced was central memory CD4+ T cells from blood. This TCR derives from a man between 18 and 35 years old with type 1 diabetes.

The CDR3 DNA reads as TGCAGTGCTAAGACAGCCTACGAGCAGTACTTC. Its translation is CSAKTAYEQYF. This chain uses TRBV20-1 with TRBJ2-7; D might be TRBD1 (5 bases). Looked up from germline, CDR1 is DFQATT and CDR2 is SNEGSKA (reference sequence). V was cut by 4 bases and J by 2 bases, with 6 bases left in between. This CDR3 spans 11 amino acids.